This TCR beta chain is drawn from a study of T-cell reconstitution after alpha-beta-depleted transplantation in children listed by TCRdb under 2016. With regard to the full study: Using TCR repertoire profiling, the study quantitatively followed how T-cell immune reconstitution unfolded in children after TCRalphabeta/CD19-depleted allogeneic hematopoietic cell transplantation. Broader findings and caveats from the paper: In some patients, high TCRbeta diversity at day 60 was attributed to recipient T cells and intrathymic progenitors that had survived conditioning. The apparently early recovery of alphabetaT-cell counts about two months after transplant reportedly depended on only several hundred rapidly expanded clones that came from non-depleted graft cells. Over subsequent months, a decline in hyperexpanded clone frequencies was noted, and after one year, T-cell counts and TCRbeta diversity were mostly ascribed to newly produced T cells.

V is shortened by 5 bases, J by 4 bases, and the region joining them spans 15 bases. CDR1 SGHRS and CDR2 YFSETQ are derived from the germline V gene. Taken from cysteine to phenylalanine, the CDR3 has 14 residues. Only the CDR3 portion is preserved as DNA: 42 bases, with reading frame beginning at the first base. The method was PCR. TCRdb names Illumina HiSeq 2500 as the instrument used. Molecular barcoding was employed in the preparation of TCR libraries, with unique molecular identifiers being used to normalize TCRbeta repertoire quantification. In TCRdb, the public reads were trimmed at Q25 with fastp and aligned with MiXCR, with productive beta chains retained. Rows are combined by CDR3 protein, so each entry shows the most common genes and DNA. The sample profile shows 780,000 or so distinct CDR3 sequences; 15% to 20% of them were found once. The ten biggest clones cover under 6% of the sample.

The sample's treatment or condition label, decoded: allogeneic hematopoietic cell transplantation with graft depleted of TCRalphabeta T cells and CD19 B cells. The transplant recipients were children given TCRalphabeta/CD19-depleted allogeneic hematopoietic cell grafts. Only a few counts were recorded for this clonotype. Its antigen is still unknown. No much larger clonotype is one base removed from it; base qualities were not supplied. This clonotype was sampled from a male patient aged 5 to 17 who had a stem cell transplant for acute lymphoblastic leukemia, so the T cells may come from the graft donor. The V and J segments used are TRBV5-1 and TRBJ1-2; the best D guess is TRBD1, with 6 bases matching. The sample consisted of PBMCs, mostly from graft donor cells, taken 360 days after TCRalphabeta/CD19-depleted stem cell transplant. The CDR3 amino acid sequence is: CASRDRSALYGYTF. The bases read TGCGCCAGCAGAGACAGGTCCGCCCTCTATGGCTACACCTTC.